A selection of T cell receptor beta chains follows, all from one sample in a study of T cell changes during pregnancy in multiple sclerosis. Here immunoSEQ multiplex PCR was the method, and the copy in TCRdb shows in-frame clones only, minus some. The sample lists 30,000 to 50,000 clones, about 90% seen once, with about 0.42% in the top ten. The input for sequencing was CD4+ T cells from peripheral blood mononuclear cells, taken in the third trimester of pregnancy. These receptors all come from a female donor in good health, enrolled as a control in a pregnancy study. CDR3s include the opening cysteine and the closing phenylalanine or tryptophan. A D gene is named only where the DNA matches it firmly. The size entry is marked missing in some rows and otherwise reads once, few, many or a size class.

d_call clone_size j_call v_call cdr3_nt cdr3_aa
TRBD2 - TRBJ2-1 TRBV5-1 TGCGCCAGCAGCACGCCTCTAGCGGGAGTTAAGGATGAGCAGTTCTTC CASSTPLAGVKDEQFF
- - TRBJ1-6 TRBV18 TGTGCCAGCTCCGAGAGGTCGGGGGTAGTGGGTAATTCACCCCTCCACTTT CASSERSGVVGNSPLHF
TRBD1 - TRBJ2-5 TRBV7-3 TGTGCCAGCAGTTATGGGGGACAGTTAAAAGAGACCCAGTACTTC CASSYGGQLKETQYF
TRBD1 once TRBJ2-7 TRBV10-3 TGTGCCATCAGTGTAACAGGGGGTGGCGAGCAGTACTTC CAISVTGGGEQYF
- few TRBJ1-2 TRBV5-6 TGTGCCAGCAGCTCAGACTTGTGGGTCACCTTC CASSSDLWVTF
- - TRBJ2-7 TRBV7-9 TGTGCCAGCAGCCCTCTGACTAGTACCCTTTACGAGCAGTACTTC CASSPLTSTLYEQYF
- - TRBJ2-1 TRBV7-2 TGTGCCAGCAGCTTAGGGGGGGGCAGACACAATGAGCAGTTCTTC CASSLGGGRHNEQFF
- - TRBJ2-5 TRBV10-1 TGCGCCAGCAGTGAGTCTGGCGGCCAAGAGACCCAGTACTTC CASSESGGQETQYF
- - TRBJ2-2 TRBV5-6 TGTGCCAGCACACCGGGAGGCAGGGGAGTGGGGGAGCTGTTTTTT CASTPGGRGVGELFF
TRBD2 - TRBJ2-5 TRBV10-3 TGTGCCGCAACTAGCGGGGGGCCTTCATCGACCCAGTACTTC CAATSGGPSSTQYF
TRBD1 - TRBJ1-1 TRBV27 TGTGCCAGCAGTTACAGGGACAGGGACACTGAAGCTTTCTTT CASSYRDRDTEAFF
TRBD1 - TRBJ2-1 TRBV11-3 TGTGCCAGCAGCTTAGATCAAGGAGGGACAGGGTCCTACAATGAGCAGTTCTTC CASSLDQGGTGSYNEQFF
TRBD1 - TRBJ1-6 TRBV30 TGTGCCTGGAGCGGACAGGTCGGCTCACCCCTCCACTTT CAWSGQVGSPLHF
- - TRBJ1-4 TRBV30 TGTGCCTGGGTTGACAGAGTTGGAGAAAAACTGTTTTTT CAWVDRVGEKLFF
- - TRBJ1-3 TRBV5-7 TGTGCCAGCAGCTTGGTTGCGGGGGGCTCTGGAAACACCATATATTTT CASSLVAGGSGNTIYF
TRBD2 - TRBJ2-3 TRBV5-3 TGTGCCAGGGAGTGCGGAGCGGGGGGGGGCACAGATACGCAGTATTTT CARECGAGGGTDTQYF
- - TRBJ2-5 TRBV5-1 TGCGCCAGCAGCTTGAGTAATGGGGAGGAGACCCAGTACTTC CASSLSNGEETQYF
TRBD2 once TRBJ2-7 TRBV7-2 TGTGCCAGCTCTGCGGGAGATCCCTACGAGCAGTACTTC CASSAGDPYEQYF
- - TRBJ1-3 TRBV5-5 TGTGCCAGCAGCTTCTCACCCGGTCATGGAAACACCATATATTTT CASSFSPGHGNTIYF
- - TRBJ1-5 TRBV21-1 TGTGCCAGCAGTAGAAGAATCCAGGGTTATCAGCCCCAGCATTTT CASSRRIQGYQPQHF
- - TRBJ2-7 TRBV10-1 TGCGCCAGCAGTGAGAACAGCTACGAGCAGTACTTC CASSENSYEQYF
TRBD1 - TRBJ1-3 TRBV5-4 TGTGCCAGCAGCTTGGGGGGACAGGGGAAGAGAAACACCATATATTTT CASSLGGQGKRNTIYF
- - TRBJ1-1 TRBV7-9 TGTGCCAGCAGCCCCAGGGACACTGAAGCTTTCTTT CASSPRDTEAFF
- - TRBJ2-6 TRBV6-5 TGTGCCAGCAGTTACTCGAGGGGGTCCGGGGCCAACGTCCTGACTTTC CASSYSRGSGANVLTF
TRBD1 once TRBJ1-1 TRBV28 TGTGCCAGCAGTCCCCCCGGACAGGGACACACTGAAGCTTTCTTT CASSPPGQGHTEAFF